The rows below give T cell receptor beta chains drawn from one sample of a study of T cell responses to AZD1222 COVID-19 vaccine. Sequenced by immunoSEQ multiplex PCR; TCRdb stores in-frame clones only, minus some. This table holds around 100,000 clones, around 89% found once. Sequenced material: peripheral blood, taken on day 0 of AZD1222 vaccination. The origin of the receptors is an adult in good health. Both conserved end residues are part of each CDR3. The order of the fields is clone size, J gene, V gene, D gene, CDR3 DNA, CDR3 protein. A D gene is named only where the DNA matches it firmly. The size of a clone is reported for some rows only, either as once, few or many, or as a class for expanded clones.

size: NA
J: TRBJ2-3
V: TRBV30
D: NA
DNA: TGTGCCTGGAGAGTTCGACTCGGGTCTCGAAAAAGCACAGATACGCAGTATTTT
CDR3: CAWRVRLGSRKSTDTQYF

size: once
J: TRBJ1-6
V: TRBV7-6
D: NA
DNA: TGTGCCAGCAGCTTAGGAGCCACAAGAAATAATTCACCCCTCCACTTT
CDR3: CASSLGATRNNSPLHF

size: NA
J: TRBJ2-5
V: TRBV2
D: TRBD2
DNA: TGTGCCAGCAGCCCCGGGACTAGCGGGGGAGAGACCCAGTACTTC
CDR3: CASSPGTSGGETQYF

size: NA
J: TRBJ2-1
V: TRBV28
D: NA
DNA: TGTGCCAGCAGTTTTTCGGGCTACAGGGGAGGCGCAATTGAGCAGTTCTTC
CDR3: CASSFSGYRGGAIEQFF

size: NA
J: TRBJ2-1
V: TRBV6-6
D: NA
DNA: TGTGCCAGCAGGTCCCCCGCGGATGAGCAGTTCTTC
CDR3: CASRSPADEQFF

size: NA
J: TRBJ2-3
V: TRBV6-5
D: TRBD2
DNA: TGTGGTATAGCGGGAATTAGCACAGATACGCAGTATTTT
CDR3: CGIAGISTDTQYF

size: NA
J: TRBJ1-5
V: TRBV6-6
D: NA
DNA: TGTGCCAGCACCGGGACCGAAGGGGGGTTAGGGCCCCAGCATTTT
CDR3: CASTGTEGGLGPQHF

size: NA
J: TRBJ2-4
V: TRBV5-4
D: NA
DNA: TGTGCCAGCAGCTTGGGGGGGGCCAGCCTTCTGGGAAACATTCAGTACTTC
CDR3: CASSLGGASLLGNIQYF

size: NA
J: TRBJ2-3
V: TRBV7-9
D: NA
DNA: TGTGCCAGCAGCTTAGGGGGGGAGCCGAACACAGATACGCAGTATTTT
CDR3: CASSLGGEPNTDTQYF

size: few
J: TRBJ2-7
V: TRBV27
D: TRBD2
DNA: TGTGCCAGCAGTCGCGGGAGGGGAGGGGACTCCTACGAGCAGTACTTC
CDR3: CASSRGRGGDSYEQYF

size: NA
J: TRBJ2-5
V: TRBV6-5
D: TRBD1
DNA: TGTGCCAGCAGTTACCTCAGGGGGGAGACCCAGTACTTC
CDR3: CASSYLRGETQYF

size: NA
J: TRBJ1-2
V: TRBV6-5
D: NA
DNA: TGTGCCAGCAGTTACGCGCAGGACTATGGCTACACCTTC
CDR3: CASSYAQDYGYTF

size: NA
J: TRBJ2-7
V: TRBV4-3
D: NA
DNA: TGCGCCAGCAGCTCCCGGGTCCATCCCTACGAGCAGTACTTC
CDR3: CASSSRVHPYEQYF

size: NA
J: TRBJ2-1
V: TRBV10-2
D: TRBD1
DNA: TGCGCCAGCAGTGCTTCAGGGGGCATGGACAATGAGCAGTTCTTC
CDR3: CASSASGGMDNEQFF

size: NA
J: TRBJ1-1
V: TRBV29-1
D: NA
DNA: TGCAGCGTTGAAAAAAAATATGAGGCTGAAGCTTTCTTT
CDR3: CSVEKKYEAEAFF

size: NA
J: TRBJ2-7
V: TRBV28
D: TRBD1
DNA: TGTGCCAGCAGTTCAACCGGGACAGGGACGTATGAGCAGTACTTC
CDR3: CASSSTGTGTYEQYF

size: NA
J: TRBJ2-3
V: TRBV29-1
D: TRBD2
DNA: TGCAGCGCGGGACTAGCGGGAGGCACAGATACGCAGTATTTT
CDR3: CSAGLAGGTDTQYF

size: NA
J: TRBJ1-2
V: TRBV6-5
D: NA
DNA: TGTGCCAGCATGCCAGGACTAAGGAACTATGGCTACACCTTC
CDR3: CASMPGLRNYGYTF

size: NA
J: TRBJ1-2
V: TRBV4-3
D: NA
DNA: TGCGCCAGCAGCCAAGCAGGTTCCTATGGCTACACCTTC
CDR3: CASSQAGSYGYTF

size: NA
J: TRBJ1-2
V: TRBV4-2
D: NA
DNA: TGTGCCAGCAGCCAAGTACCAGTAGACTATGGCTACACCTTC
CDR3: CASSQVPVDYGYTF

size: few
J: TRBJ2-7
V: TRBV11-2
D: NA
DNA: TGTGCCAGCAGCTTAAGGCTAGCCTACGAGCAGTACTTC
CDR3: CASSLRLAYEQYF

size: NA
J: TRBJ2-1
V: TRBV19
D: TRBD1
DNA: TGTGCCAGTAGTCGGGGAGGACAGGGGGCAAGATATGAGCAGTTCTTC
CDR3: CASSRGGQGARYEQFF

size: few
J: TRBJ1-2
V: TRBV28
D: NA
DNA: TGTGCCAGCAGTCCCCAACCCGGGACCAAGGGATTCCGAACCCACTATGGCTACACCTTC
CDR3: CASSPQPGTKGFRTHYGYTF

size: NA
J: TRBJ2-1
V: TRBV11-3
D: NA
DNA: TGTGCCAGCAGCTTAACCTGGAGCACGGACAACAATGAGCAGTTCTTC
CDR3: CASSLTWSTDNNEQFF

size: NA
J: TRBJ2-1
V: TRBV27
D: NA
DNA: TGTGCCAGCAGCCCCTTAACGGGGGAGCAGTTCTTC
CDR3: CASSPLTGEQFF